This TCR beta chain was captured in a study of cytomegalovirus exposure and HLA in healthy donors. Points from the study as a whole: Sequencing depth across donors, presence/absence analyses assumed, was roughly uniform.

Details on this clone: Its antigen is still unknown.

Primers included in the PCR were 60 Vbeta and 13 Jbeta primers. Method: immunoSEQ multiplex PCR; TCRdb's copy keeps in-frame clones and lacks some. This sample has about 200,000 clones, with approximately 86% found just once. CDR3 length equals 15 residues. From germline, CDR1 is MNHEY and CDR2 SVGAGI. Trimming shortened V by 6 bases and J by 1 base, and 15 bases separated the two germline ends. V and J are TRBV6-5 and TRBJ1-1; D possibly corresponds to TRBD1 (6 bases). Sequencing input: PBMCs. The TCR comes from a woman in her twenties or thirties in good health and CMV-seronegative. CDR3 sequence: CASSLLEGGNTEAFF. Written as DNA, the CDR3 is TGTGCCAGCAGCCTACTCGAAGGGGGGAACACTGAAGCTTTCTTT.